This T cell receptor (beta chain) was identified in a study of cytomegalovirus exposure and HLA in healthy donors. V was cut by 5 bases and J by 2 bases, with 12 bases left in between. The CDR3 is made up of 14 amino acids. The germline gives CDR1 LNHDA, CDR2 SQIVND (reference sequence). Overall study findings and caveats: Evidence from a later analysis indicated that most CMV-associated TCR beta chains looked HLA-restricted.

Note on this clone: Its specificity is unknown.

PCR used 60 Vbeta primers and 13 Jbeta primers. Sequencing used immunoSEQ multiplex PCR; TCRdb keeps in-frame clones, though not all of them. The sample consists of roughly 86,000 clones, roughly 79% of them appearing once. This TCR was recovered from a female donor in good health and CMV-seronegative. The chain is built from TRBV19 and TRBJ2-5, with D tentatively TRBD2 (6 bases). Sequencing was done on a sample of PBMCs. The CDR3 nucleotides read TGTGCCAGTAGTTCCATCGGGACTCAAGAGACCCAGTACTTC. Its protein is CASSSIGTQETQYF.